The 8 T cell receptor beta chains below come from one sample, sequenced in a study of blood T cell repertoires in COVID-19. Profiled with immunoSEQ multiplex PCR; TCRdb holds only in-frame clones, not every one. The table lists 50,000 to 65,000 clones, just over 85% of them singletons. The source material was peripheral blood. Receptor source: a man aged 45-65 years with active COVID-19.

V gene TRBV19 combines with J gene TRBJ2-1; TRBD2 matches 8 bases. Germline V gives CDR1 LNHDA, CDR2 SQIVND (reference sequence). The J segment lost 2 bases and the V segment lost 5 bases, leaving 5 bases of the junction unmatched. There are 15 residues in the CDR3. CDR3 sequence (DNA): TGTGCCAGTAGTCAAAGCGGGAGCGCCTACAATGAGCAGTTCTTC. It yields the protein CASSQSGSAYNEQFF.

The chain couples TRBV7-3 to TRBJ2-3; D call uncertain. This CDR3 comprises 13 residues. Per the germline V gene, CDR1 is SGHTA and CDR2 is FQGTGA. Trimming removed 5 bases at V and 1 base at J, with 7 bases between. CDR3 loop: CASSNPGTDTQYF. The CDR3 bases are TGTGCCAGCAGCAACCCGGGCACAGATACGCAGTATTTT.

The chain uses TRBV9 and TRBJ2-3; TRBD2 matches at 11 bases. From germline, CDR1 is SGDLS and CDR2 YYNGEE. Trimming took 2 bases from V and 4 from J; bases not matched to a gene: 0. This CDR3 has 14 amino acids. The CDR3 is CASSVTSGADTQYF. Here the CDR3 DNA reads TGTGCCAGCAGCGTGACTAGCGGGGCAGATACGCAGTATTTT.

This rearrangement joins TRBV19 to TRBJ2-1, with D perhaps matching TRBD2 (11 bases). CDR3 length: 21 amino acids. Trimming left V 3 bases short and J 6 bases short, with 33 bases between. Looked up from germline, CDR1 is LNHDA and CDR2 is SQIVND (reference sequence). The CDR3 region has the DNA TGTGCCAGTAGTATTTCCCGACAGGGGGCATTTCCTAGCGGGAGGTTCAATGAGCAGTTCTTC. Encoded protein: CASSISRQGAFPSGRFNEQFF.

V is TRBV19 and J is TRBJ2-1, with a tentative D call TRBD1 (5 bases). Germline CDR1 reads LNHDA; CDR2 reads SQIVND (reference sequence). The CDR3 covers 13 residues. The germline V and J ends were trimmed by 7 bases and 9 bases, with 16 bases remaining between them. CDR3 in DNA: TGTGCCAGTAAAGGGGTATCTCCTGGTGAGCAGTTCTTC. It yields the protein CASKGVSPGEQFF. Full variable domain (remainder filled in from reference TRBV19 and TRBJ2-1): DGGITQSPKYLFRKEGQNVTLSCEQNLNHDAMYWYRQDPGQGLRLIYYSQIVNDFQKGDIAEGYSVSREKKESFPLTVTSAQKNPTAFYLCASKGVSPGEQFFGPGTRLTVL.

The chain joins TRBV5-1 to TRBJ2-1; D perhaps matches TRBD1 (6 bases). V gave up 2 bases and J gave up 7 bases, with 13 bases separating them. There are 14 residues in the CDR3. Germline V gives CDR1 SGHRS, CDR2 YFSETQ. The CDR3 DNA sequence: TGCGCCAGCAGCTTCTCAGGGGCTCGGAATGAGCAGTTCTTC. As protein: CASSFSGARNEQFF. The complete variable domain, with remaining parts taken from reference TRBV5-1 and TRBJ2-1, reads KAGVTQTPRYLIKTRGQQVTLSCSPISGHRSVSWYQQTPGQGLQFLFEYFSETQRNKGNFPGRFSGRQFSNSRSEMNVSTLELGDSALYLCASSFSGARNEQFFGPGTRLTVL.

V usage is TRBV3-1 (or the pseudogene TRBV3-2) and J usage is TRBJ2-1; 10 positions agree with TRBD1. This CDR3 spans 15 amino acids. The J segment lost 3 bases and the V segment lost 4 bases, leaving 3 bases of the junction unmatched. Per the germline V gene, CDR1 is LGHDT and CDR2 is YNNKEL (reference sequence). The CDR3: CASSRDRGYYNEQFF. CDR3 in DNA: TGTGCCAGCAGCCGGGACAGGGGCTACTACAATGAGCAGTTCTTC.

The CDR3 DNA is TGTGCCAGCAGTAATGGACAGGCCTCCTACGAGCAGTACTTC. Translating gives CASSNGQASYEQYF. This sequence joins TRBV6-5 and TRBJ2-7, with 7 bases lining up with TRBD1. The CDR3 loop spans 14 amino acids. Per germline, CDR1 MNHEY and CDR2 SVGAGI. J gave up 0 bases and V 5 bases, and 4 bases lay outside the gene matches.